The count of the clone carrying this TCR beta chain is one. This record belongs to a study of blood T cell repertoires in COVID-19. Study-level information: Some COVID-19 samples were acute and others convalescent; all came from the United States, Italy and Spain. Nucleic acid was either cDNA or gDNA, and it came from T cells, B-cell-depleted T cells, or PBMCs.

V was clipped by 2 bases and J by 8 bases; unmatched bases: 5. CDR1 MDHEN and CDR2 SYDVKM come from the germline V gene. CDR3 length equals 13 residues. Original methodology: Estimation of nucleated cell counts relied on the amplification of reference gene primers. Clones were sequenced by immunoSEQ multiplex PCR, and TCRdb holds only the in-frame ones, with some missing. The DNA gave D and trimming, while V, J and clone size come from that table. Here the sample spans over 50,000 clones, roughly 85% being singletons. The chain joins TRBV28 to TRBJ1-2; 7 bases match TRBD1. The sequence came from a human donor in a cohort sampled during active COVID-19. The sequenced sample was peripheral blood. The CDR3 region is CASSLRGPRGYTF. The CDR3 DNA is TGTGCCAGCAGTTTAAGGGGGCCCCGGGGCTACACCTTC.